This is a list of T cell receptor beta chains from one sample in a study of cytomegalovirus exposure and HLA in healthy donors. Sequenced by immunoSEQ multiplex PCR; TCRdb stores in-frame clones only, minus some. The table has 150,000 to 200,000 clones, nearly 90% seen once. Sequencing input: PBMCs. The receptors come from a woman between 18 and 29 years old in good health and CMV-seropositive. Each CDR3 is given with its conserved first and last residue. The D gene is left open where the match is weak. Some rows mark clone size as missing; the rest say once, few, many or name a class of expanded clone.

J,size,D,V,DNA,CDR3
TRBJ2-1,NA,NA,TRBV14,TGTGCCAGCAGCCGTAACCCGGGCGGGGAGCAGTTCTTC,CASSRNPGGEQFF
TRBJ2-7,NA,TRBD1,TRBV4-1,TGCGCCAGCAGCCGAGCACCCGGGACAGGCGACGAGCAGTACTTC,CASSRAPGTGDEQYF
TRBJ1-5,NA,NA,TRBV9,TGTGCCAGCAGCGTAAACGACAACAATCAGCCCCAGCATTTT,CASSVNDNNQPQHF
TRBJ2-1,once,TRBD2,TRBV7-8,TGTGCCAGCAGCCCCGTGACTAGCGGGATTTCTGACAATGAGCAGTTCTTC,CASSPVTSGISDNEQFF
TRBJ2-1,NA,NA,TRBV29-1,TGCAGCGTTGAAGGGCGTAGGGGGGGCAATGAGCAGTTCTTC,CSVEGRRGGNEQFF
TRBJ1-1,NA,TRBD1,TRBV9,TGTGCCAGCAGCGTAGACAGGGGGATGACGAACACTGAAGCTTTCTTT,CASSVDRGMTNTEAFF
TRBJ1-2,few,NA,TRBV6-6,TGTGCCAGCAGTTACTCCACAGCTTATGGCTACACCTTC,CASSYSTAYGYTF
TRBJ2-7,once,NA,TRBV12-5,TGTGCTAGTGGCCTAGGGGGACCCTACGAGCAGTACTTC,CASGLGGPYEQYF
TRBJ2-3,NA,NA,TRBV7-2,TGTGCCAGCAGCTTAGTCCCGGGTACGGGGGCAGATACGCAGTATTTT,CASSLVPGTGADTQYF
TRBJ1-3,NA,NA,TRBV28,TGTGCCAGCATCCTACGGGGTCCTGGGAACACCATATATTTT,CASILRGPGNTIYF
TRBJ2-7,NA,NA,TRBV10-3,TGTGCCACAGGACAGCAGACCTACGAGCAGTACTTC,CATGQQTYEQYF
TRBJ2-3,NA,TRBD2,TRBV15,TGTGCCACCAGCAGAGATTGGGCGGGAGCTGCAGATACGCAGTATTTT,CATSRDWAGAADTQYF
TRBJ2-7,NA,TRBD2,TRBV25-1,TGTGCCAGCAGGATGGCTAGCGGGAGATACGAGCAGTACTTC,CASRMASGRYEQYF
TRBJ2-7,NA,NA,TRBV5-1,TGCGCCAGCAGCCTGATCCCGGGAACCTCCTACGAGCAGTACTTC,CASSLIPGTSYEQYF
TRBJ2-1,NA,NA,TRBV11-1,TGTGCCAGCAGCTTAGCGAGCGCGGTGGACAGCAATGAGCAGTTCTTC,CASSLASAVDSNEQFF
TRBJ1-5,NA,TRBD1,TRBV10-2,TGCGCCAGCAGACAGGGGGCAAGGGGCGATCAGCCCCAGCATTTT,CASRQGARGDQPQHF
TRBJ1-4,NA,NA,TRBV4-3,TGCGCCAGCAGCCAAGAAGCCCCAGGTTTTACTAATGAAAAACTGTTTTTT,CASSQEAPGFTNEKLFF
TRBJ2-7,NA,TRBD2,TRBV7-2,TGTGCCAGCAGTTATACTAGCGGGAGTTACGAGCAGTACTTC,CASSYTSGSYEQYF
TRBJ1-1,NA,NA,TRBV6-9,TGTGCCAGCAGATTAAAATTCACTGAAGCTTTCTTT,CASRLKFTEAFF
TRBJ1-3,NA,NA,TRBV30,TGTGCCTGGAGTGCAGGGAACGGAAACACCATATATTTT,CAWSAGNGNTIYF
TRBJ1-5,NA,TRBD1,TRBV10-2,TGCGCCAGCACCCCGAGCTCTGGACAGGGGGCGAGTCAGCCCCAGCATTTT,CASTPSSGQGASQPQHF
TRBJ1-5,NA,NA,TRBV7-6,TGTGCCAGCAGCTTAGATCCGGTGAATCAGCCCCAGCATTTT,CASSLDPVNQPQHF
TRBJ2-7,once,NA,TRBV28,TGTGCCAGCAGTTCAACCACATGGCATAAAATCTACGAGCAGTACTTC,CASSSTTWHKIYEQYF
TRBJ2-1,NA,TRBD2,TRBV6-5,TGTGCCAGCAGCCCAGGACGGGAGGACCCCCTCGGGTTCTTC,CASSPGREDPLGFF
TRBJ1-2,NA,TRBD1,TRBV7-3,TGTGCCAGCAGCCCCGGACAGGGCGGATATGGCTACACCTTC,CASSPGQGGYGYTF
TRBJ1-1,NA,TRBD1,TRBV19,TGTGCCGCAGGAGGGACAGGGAACACTGAAGCTTTCTTT,CAAGGTGNTEAFF
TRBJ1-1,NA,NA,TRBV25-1,TGTGCCAGCAGCCCTCGAGGGGGGGAGAAAGCTTTCTTT,CASSPRGGEKAFF
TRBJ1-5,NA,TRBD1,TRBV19,TGTGCCAGTAGTATCATAGGGGGCGGCAATCAGCCCCAGCATTTT,CASSIIGGGNQPQHF
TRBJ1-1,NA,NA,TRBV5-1,TGCGCCAGCACCGATACTGGGGGGGCGGCTGAAGCTTTCTTT,CASTDTGGAAEAFF
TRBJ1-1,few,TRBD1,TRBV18,TGTGCCAGCTCACTCGGACAGGGGGACTTAACTGAAGCTTTCTTT,CASSLGQGDLTEAFF
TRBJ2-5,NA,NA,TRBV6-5,TGTGCCAGCAGTTACTCTGGGGGGAGTCAAGAGACCCAGTACTTC,CASSYSGGSQETQYF
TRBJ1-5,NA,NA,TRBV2,TGTGCCAGCAGTGAAGCGGGCAGGGTTCAGCCCCAGCATTTT,CASSEAGRVQPQHF
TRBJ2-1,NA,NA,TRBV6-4,TGTGCCAGCAGAGGCGGCAATGAGCAGTTCTTC,CASRGGNEQFF
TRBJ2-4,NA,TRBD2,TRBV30,TGTGCCTGGACCGAAAGCGGGAGAAGAAACATTCAGTACTTC,CAWTESGRRNIQYF
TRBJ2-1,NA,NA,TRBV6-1,TGTGCCAGCAGTGAACGCGGTAACCCCCATGAGCAGTTCTTC,CASSERGNPHEQFF
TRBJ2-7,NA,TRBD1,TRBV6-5,TGTGCCAGCACCCCGACAGGGATAAGCTCCTACGAGCAGTACTTC,CASTPTGISSYEQYF
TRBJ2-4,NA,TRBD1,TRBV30,TGTGCCTGGAAAGAGACAGGGTGGGGAAACATTCAGTACTTC,CAWKETGWGNIQYF
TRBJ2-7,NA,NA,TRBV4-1,TGCGCCAGCAGCCAAGATAGTTCTACAGGTTATTACGAGCAGTACTTC,CASSQDSSTGYYEQYF
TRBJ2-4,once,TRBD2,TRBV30,TGTGCCTGGAGTATTTTAGCGGGGCGAAACATTCAGTACTTC,CAWSILAGRNIQYF
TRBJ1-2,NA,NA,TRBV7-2,TGTGCCAGCAGCCCGGACAGACAGTATGGCTACACCTTC,CASSPDRQYGYTF
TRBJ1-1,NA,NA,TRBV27,TGTGCCAGAGAAGGGGTTCAGAACACTGAAGCTTTCTTT,CAREGVQNTEAFF
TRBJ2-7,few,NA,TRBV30,TGTGCCTGGATCCGGGGGAACGGGGCCTACGAGCAGTACTTC,CAWIRGNGAYEQYF
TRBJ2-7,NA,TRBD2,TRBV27,TGTGCCAGCAAAAATCCGGGACTAGCGGCGAGCTCCTACGAGCAGTACTTC,CASKNPGLAASSYEQYF
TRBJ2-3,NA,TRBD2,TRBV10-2,TGCGCCAGCAGTGAGTCGAGAGCGGGGGCGCAGTATTTT,CASSESRAGAQYF
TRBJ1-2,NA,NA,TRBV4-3,TGCGCCAGCAGCCAAACTCGAGGCAGGGAATATGGCTACACCTTC,CASSQTRGREYGYTF
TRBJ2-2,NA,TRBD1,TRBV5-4,TGTGCCAGCAGCCATAAACGACAGGGAAACACCGGGGAGCTGTTTTTT,CASSHKRQGNTGELFF
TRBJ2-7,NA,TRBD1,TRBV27,TGTGCCAGCAGTTCCTCCCGGGACAGGGGGCGAAACTCCTACGAGCAGTACTTC,CASSSSRDRGRNSYEQYF
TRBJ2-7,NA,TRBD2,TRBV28,TGTGCCAGCAGTCAAACTTACAAACCGGGACTAGCGGGAGGAGACGAGCAGTACTTC,CASSQTYKPGLAGGDEQYF
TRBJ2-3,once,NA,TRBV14,TGTGCCAGCAGCCGAACAGGGTTTTCAAGTTCAGATACGCAGTATTTT,CASSRTGFSSSDTQYF
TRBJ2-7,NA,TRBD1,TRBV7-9,TGTGCCAGCAGCTTAGAGGGACAGGGGTTCGAGCAGTACTTC,CASSLEGQGFEQYF
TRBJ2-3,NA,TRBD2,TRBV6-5,TGTGCCAGCAGTTACTATAGCGGGAAGGGAACAGATACGCAGTATTTT,CASSYYSGKGTDTQYF
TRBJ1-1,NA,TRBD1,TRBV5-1,TGCGCCAGCAGCGGACCGGGACAGAAAAACACTGAAGCTTTCTTT,CASSGPGQKNTEAFF
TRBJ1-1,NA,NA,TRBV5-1,TGCGCCAGCAGCTTGGAATCCTTTACAGTTACTGAAGCTTTCTTT,CASSLESFTVTEAFF
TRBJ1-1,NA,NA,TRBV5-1,TGCGCCAGCAGCTTCGGGGAGGGCACTGAAGCTTTCTTT,CASSFGEGTEAFF
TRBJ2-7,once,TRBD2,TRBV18,TGTGCCAGCTCACCAAGGAGCGGGAGCTCCTACGAGCAGTACTTC,CASSPRSGSSYEQYF
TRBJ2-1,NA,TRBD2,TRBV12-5,TGTGCTAGTGGTTTCGGGGGGAGGATGGAGCAGTTCTTC,CASGFGGRMEQFF
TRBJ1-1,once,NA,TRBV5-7,TGTGCCAGCAGCTTAGGGAGGGCACTTCTGAGCACTGAAGCTTTCTTT,CASSLGRALLSTEAFF
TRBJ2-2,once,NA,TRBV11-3,TGTGCCAGCAGTGACCAGGGATTGTCCGGGGAGCTGTTTTTT,CASSDQGLSGELFF
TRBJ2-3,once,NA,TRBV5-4,TGTGCCAGCAGCTCGGGAGTCGGTGGAGATACGCAGTATTTT,CASSSGVGGDTQYF
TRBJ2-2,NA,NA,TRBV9,TGTGCCAGCAGCGCGCGGTCAGACACCGGGGAGCTGTTTTTT,CASSARSDTGELFF